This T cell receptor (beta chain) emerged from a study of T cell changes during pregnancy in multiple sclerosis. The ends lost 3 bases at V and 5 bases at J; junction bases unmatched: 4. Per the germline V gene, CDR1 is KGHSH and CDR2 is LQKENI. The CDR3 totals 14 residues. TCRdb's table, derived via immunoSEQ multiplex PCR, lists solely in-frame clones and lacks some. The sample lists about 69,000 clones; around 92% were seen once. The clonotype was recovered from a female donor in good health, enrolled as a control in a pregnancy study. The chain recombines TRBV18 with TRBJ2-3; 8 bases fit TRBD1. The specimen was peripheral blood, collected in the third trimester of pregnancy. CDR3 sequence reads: CASSPQGAQDTQYF. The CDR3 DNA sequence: TGTGCCAGCTCACCCCAGGGGGCGCAAGATACGCAGTATTTT. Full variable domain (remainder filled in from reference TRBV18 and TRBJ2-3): NAGVMQNPRHLVRRRGQEARLRCSPMKGHSHVYWYRQLPEEGLKFMVYLQKENIIDESGMPKERFSAEFPKEGPSILRIQQVVRGDSAAYFCASSPQGAQDTQYFGPGTRLTVL.